The rows below give T cell receptor beta chains drawn from one sample of a study of radiotherapy plus CTLA-4 blockade in lung cancer. Some clones are missing from TCRdb's copy, which holds only in-frame ones; the method was immunoSEQ multiplex PCR. The sample consists of tens of thousands of clones, less than 80% of them appearing once. The sequencing here drew on peripheral blood, taken from a patient treated with radiotherapy plus ipilimumab. The receptor set was obtained from a human donor with non-small cell lung cancer who had stable disease on radiotherapy plus ipilimumab. CDR3s include the opening cysteine and the closing phenylalanine or tryptophan. The order of the fields is clone size, V gene, D gene, J gene, CDR3 DNA, CDR3 protein. A D gene is named only where the DNA matches it firmly. Not every row has a clone size; where given, it reads once, few, many or a size class.

.,TRBV12-5,.,TRBJ1-3,TGTGCTAGTGGGGTCCTAAGCTCTGGAAACACCATATATTTT,CASGVLSSGNTIYF
few,TRBV7-2,.,TRBJ2-7,TGTGCCAGCAGCTTAGCGGCAGGGGCGAAAGAGCAGTACTTC,CASSLAAGAKEQYF
once,TRBV2,TRBD1,TRBJ1-1,TGTGCCAGCAGTGCCTACAGGGGGCTGATAGACACTGAAGCTTTCTTT,CASSAYRGLIDTEAFF
.,TRBV19,.,TRBJ2-1,TGTGCCAGTAGTATTCTCAAGTCGGGCGGGGGCCGCCACAATGAGCAGTTCTTC,CASSILKSGGGRHNEQFF
.,TRBV5-6,TRBD1,TRBJ1-6,TGTGCCAGCAGCTTATACCCGGACAGAGGGGGCTCACCCCTCCACTTT,CASSLYPDRGGSPLHF
.,TRBV27,.,TRBJ2-5,TGTGCCAGCAGTGAGGGTTCGGGAGTCCGGGAGACCCAGTACTTC,CASSEGSGVRETQYF
.,TRBV4-1,TRBD1,TRBJ1-6,TGCGCCAGCAGCTACGGGACAGGGGCCCCCCTCCACTTT,CASSYGTGAPLHF
.,TRBV7-7,.,TRBJ2-5,TGTGCCAGCAGCTTAGGACTCCAAGAGACCCAGTACTTC,CASSLGLQETQYF
.,TRBV5-1,TRBD1,TRBJ1-1,TGCGCCAGCAGCTTGGTCCCATCTCAGGGGGGAGAAGCTTTCTTT,CASSLVPSQGGEAFF
.,TRBV30,.,TRBJ1-5,TGTGCCTGTCAGGGACAAAACCATCAGCCCCAGCATTTT,CACQGQNHQPQHF
.,TRBV7-6,TRBD2,TRBJ2-3,TGTGCCAGCAGCCTGCGGCAGCGGGGGGCCACAGATACGCAGTATTTT,CASSLRQRGATDTQYF
few,TRBV7-9,.,TRBJ2-1,TGTGCCAGCAGCCCGTACAATGAGCAGTTCTTC,CASSPYNEQFF
.,TRBV19,.,TRBJ2-5,TGTGCCAGTAGTACCCGGGATTTCCAAGAGACCCAGTACTTC,CASSTRDFQETQYF
few,TRBV5-1,.,TRBJ2-7,TGCGCCAGCAGCCTTGGACATGCCGGCGAGCAGTACTTC,CASSLGHAGEQYF
.,TRBV7-2,.,TRBJ1-1,TGTGCCAGCAGCTCTCAGCACGGGGTGAACACTGAAGCTTTCTTT,CASSSQHGVNTEAFF
.,TRBV30,TRBD2,TRBJ2-7,TGTGCCCGGGGGGGAGGATACGAGCAGTACTTC,CARGGGYEQYF
once,TRBV7-9,.,TRBJ1-1,TGTGCCAGCAGCCAAGGAGCTGCTGAAGCTTTCTTT,CASSQGAAEAFF
.,TRBV4-3,TRBD1,TRBJ1-5,TGCGCCAGCAGCCCCGGGGGAGGGGGCAGTCAGCCCCAGCATTTT,CASSPGGGGSQPQHF
.,TRBV10-3,TRBD1,TRBJ2-5,TGTGCCATCAGTCGGACAGGGCAAGAGACCCAGTACTTC,CAISRTGQETQYF
.,TRBV4-3,.,TRBJ1-6,TGCGCCAGCAGTCAAGTAGCGGGGCCCCTCCACTTT,CASSQVAGPLHF
few,TRBV5-1,.,TRBJ1-3,TGCGCCAGCAGCTTCACAGGGCTCTCTGGAAACACCATATATTTT,CASSFTGLSGNTIYF
.,TRBV9,TRBD1,TRBJ2-2,TGTGCCAGCAGCGCCCGTGTGGGTTACAGGGGTGACGGGGAGCTGTTTTTT,CASSARVGYRGDGELFF
.,TRBV9,.,TRBJ2-2,TGTGCCAGCAGCCACCGGGGGGCAGCCGTGAACACCGGGGAGCTGTTTTTT,CASSHRGAAVNTGELFF
few,TRBV7-9,TRBD1,TRBJ1-5,TGTGCCAGCAGCTGGGCGGGGACAGGGAATCAGCCCCAGCATTTT,CASSWAGTGNQPQHF
once,TRBV30,.,TRBJ1-1,TGTGCCTGGAGTGTAGTGGGGCGCATGAACACTGAAGCTTTCTTT,CAWSVVGRMNTEAFF
.,TRBV19,.,TRBJ1-2,TGTGCCAGTAGTATTCCGGACTGGGTAGGCTACACCTTC,CASSIPDWVGYTF
.,TRBV27,.,TRBJ1-2,TGTGCCAGCAGTTTATCACAGTACCGGGGCTACACCTTC,CASSLSQYRGYTF
.,TRBV11-2,TRBD2,TRBJ2-7,TGTGCCAGCAGCTTCGGACTAGCGGGGACATACGAGCAGTACTTC,CASSFGLAGTYEQYF
.,TRBV5-1,.,TRBJ2-2,TGCGCCAGCAGCTTGGCCGTCCCCGGGGAGCTGTTTTTT,CASSLAVPGELFF
.,TRBV19,TRBD2,TRBJ2-5,TGTGCCAGTACCATCGGGGGGGCCGGCGAGACCCAGTACTTC,CASTIGGAGETQYF
once,TRBV5-1,TRBD1,TRBJ1-1,TGCGCCAGCAGCTGGGGGACAGGGGGTAGCGCTGAAGCTTTCTTT,CASSWGTGGSAEAFF
.,TRBV27,.,TRBJ2-3,TGTGCCAGCAGTTTGGTGGGCAGGGGTGGGACAGATACGCAGTATTTT,CASSLVGRGGTDTQYF
.,TRBV19,.,TRBJ1-1,TGTGCCAGTAGCGGTGGGCAGCCGAACACTGAAGCTTTCTTT,CASSGGQPNTEAFF
.,TRBV6-5,.,TRBJ1-1,TGTGCCAGCAGTACGGTAGGCACTGAAGCTTTCTTT,CASSTVGTEAFF
few,TRBV6-1,.,TRBJ1-1,TGTGCCAGCAGCCAGGCTCGGGGCACTGAAGCTTTCTTT,CASSQARGTEAFF
.,TRBV6-5,.,TRBJ1-4,TGTGCCAGCACCAAAGTGGAGGGAGCTAATGAAAAACTGTTTTTT,CASTKVEGANEKLFF
.,TRBV4-1,TRBD1,TRBJ1-1,TGCGCCAGCAGCCGACTCCGGGACAGATTCATGAACACTGAAGCTTCCTTT,CASSRLRDRFMNTEASF
.,TRBV10-3,.,TRBJ1-1,TGTGCCATCAGGGACACAGGGTTAAACACTGAAGCTTTCTTT,CAIRDTGLNTEAFF
.,TRBV18,.,TRBJ2-1,TGTGCCAGCTCAGTGGACTCAGTCAATGAGCAGTTCTTC,CASSVDSVNEQFF
.,TRBV28,TRBD1,TRBJ1-5,TGTGCCAGCAGTTATTCTCAGGGGGTTAAGCCCCAGCATTTT,CASSYSQGVKPQHF